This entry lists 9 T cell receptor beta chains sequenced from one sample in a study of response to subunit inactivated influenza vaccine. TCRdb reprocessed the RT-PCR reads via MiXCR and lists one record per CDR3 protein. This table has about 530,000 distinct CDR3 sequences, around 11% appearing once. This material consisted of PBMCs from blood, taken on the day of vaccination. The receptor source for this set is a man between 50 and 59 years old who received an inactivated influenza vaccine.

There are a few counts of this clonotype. The CDR3 reads CASSLSEISEAFF. CDR3 in DNA: TGTGCCAGCAGTTTGTCGGAGATCTCTGAAGCTTTCTTT. The chain combines TRBV27 with TRBJ1-1, with no clear D. V lost 3 bases and J 6 bases, leaving 11 bases between the germline ends. This CDR3 region has 13 residues. CDR1 MNHEY and CDR2 SMNVEV come from the germline V gene (reference sequence).

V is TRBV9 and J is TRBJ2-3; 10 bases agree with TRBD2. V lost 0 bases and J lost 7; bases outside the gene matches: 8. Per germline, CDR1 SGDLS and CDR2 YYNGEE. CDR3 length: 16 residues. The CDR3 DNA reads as TGTGCCAGCAGCGTAGGCACTAGCGGGATAGGAAATACGCAGTATTTT. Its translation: CASSVGTSGIGNTQYF.

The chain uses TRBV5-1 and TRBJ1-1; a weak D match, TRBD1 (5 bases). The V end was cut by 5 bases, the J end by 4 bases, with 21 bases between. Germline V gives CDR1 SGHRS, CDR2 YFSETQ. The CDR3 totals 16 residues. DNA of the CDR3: TGCGCCAGCAGGGGGGTAACCGCACCTGGGGCCACTGAAGCTTTCTTT. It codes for CASRGVTAPGATEAFF.

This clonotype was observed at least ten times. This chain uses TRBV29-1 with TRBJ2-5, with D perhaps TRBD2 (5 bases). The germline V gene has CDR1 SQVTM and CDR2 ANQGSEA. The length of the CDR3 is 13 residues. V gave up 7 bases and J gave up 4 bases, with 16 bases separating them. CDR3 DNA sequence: TGCAGCGCCCGACGGGGAAAGGGAGAGACCCAGTACTTC. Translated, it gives CSARRGKGETQYF.

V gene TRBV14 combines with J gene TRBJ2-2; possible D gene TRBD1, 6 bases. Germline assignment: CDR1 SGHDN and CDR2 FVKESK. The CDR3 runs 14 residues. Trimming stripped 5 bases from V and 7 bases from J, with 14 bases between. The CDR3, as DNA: TGTGCCAGCAGCAACTCTGGGGGCGACGGGGAGCTGTTTTTT. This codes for CASSNSGGDGELFF.

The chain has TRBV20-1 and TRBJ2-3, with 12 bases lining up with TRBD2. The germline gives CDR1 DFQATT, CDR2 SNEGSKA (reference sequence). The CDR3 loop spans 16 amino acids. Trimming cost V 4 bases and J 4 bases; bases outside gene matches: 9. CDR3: CSAIPRLAGEADTQYF. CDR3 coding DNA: TGCAGTGCTATTCCCCGACTAGCGGGAGAGGCAGATACGCAGTATTTT.

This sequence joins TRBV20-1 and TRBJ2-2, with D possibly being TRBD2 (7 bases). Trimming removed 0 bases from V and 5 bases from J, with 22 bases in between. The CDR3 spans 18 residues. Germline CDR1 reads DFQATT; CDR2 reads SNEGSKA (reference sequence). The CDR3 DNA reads TGCAGTGCTAGAGACTACTCTTGGGGGGGCTCCGGGACCGGGGAGCTGTTTTTT. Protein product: CSARDYSWGGSGTGELFF.

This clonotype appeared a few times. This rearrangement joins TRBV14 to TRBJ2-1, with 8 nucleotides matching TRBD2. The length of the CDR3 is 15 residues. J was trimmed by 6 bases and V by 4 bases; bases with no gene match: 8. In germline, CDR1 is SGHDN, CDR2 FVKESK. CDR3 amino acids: CASSRMAGGVNEQFF. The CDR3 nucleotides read TGTGCCAGCAGCCGAATGGCGGGGGGAGTCAATGAGCAGTTCTTC.

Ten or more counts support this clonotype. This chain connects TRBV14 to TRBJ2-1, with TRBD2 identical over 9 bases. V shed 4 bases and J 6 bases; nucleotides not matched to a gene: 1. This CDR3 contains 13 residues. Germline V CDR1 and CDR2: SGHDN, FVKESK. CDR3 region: CASSRGGGNEQFF. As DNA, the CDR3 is TGTGCCAGCAGCCGCGGGGGGGGCAATGAGCAGTTCTTC.